Listed below are T cell receptor beta chains from one sample, sequenced in a study of CD8+ T cells in alopecia areata. The method was immunoSEQ multiplex PCR; TCRdb's version includes in-frame clones alone and lacks a portion of them. Among 150,000 or so clones listed, about three fifths were seen once. The sequences come from CD4+ T cells sorted from blood, collected between weeks 55 and 65, from a patient treated with tofacitinib. Receptors were obtained from a human donor with alopecia areata. CDR3s include the opening cysteine and the closing phenylalanine or tryptophan. D genes are given only for firm matches. Rows may omit the clone size; those that give it use once, few, many or a size class.

TRBJ2-2,-,-,TRBV5-1,TGCGCCAGCAGCTTGGCCGTCGAAGGGACGGGGGAGCTGTTTTTT,CASSLAVEGTGELFF
TRBJ2-3,-,-,TRBV25-1,TGTGCCAGCAGTTCCTTAGATACGCAGTATTTT,CASSSLDTQYF
TRBJ1-1,-,-,TRBV2,TGTGCCAGCAGTGGATTGGACAGAAGCACTGAAGCTTTCTTT,CASSGLDRSTEAFF
TRBJ2-3,TRBD1,-,TRBV29-1,TGCAGCGTTCCCGGACAGGGGGGGAATACGCAGTATTTT,CSVPGQGGNTQYF
TRBJ1-1,-,-,TRBV6-5,TGTGCCAGCAGTTACTCTCTTATAGCAGAGAACACTGAAGCTTTCTTT,CASSYSLIAENTEAFF
TRBJ2-5,-,-,TRBV27,TGTGCCAGCAGTCCTCAGACAGGTTCGACCCAGTACTTC,CASSPQTGSTQYF
TRBJ2-2,TRBD1,-,TRBV29-1,TGCAGCGTTGGGACAGGATTTACCGGGGAGCTGTTTTTT,CSVGTGFTGELFF
TRBJ2-3,-,-,TRBV29-1,TGCAGCGAACTGGTTTGGGGCACAGATACGCAGTATTTT,CSELVWGTDTQYF
TRBJ1-1,-,-,TRBV7-2,TGTGCCAGCAGCTTTATCTGGAACACTGAAGCTTTCTTT,CASSFIWNTEAFF
TRBJ2-5,-,few,TRBV2,TGTGCCAGCAGTGTCGTTCAAGAGACCCAGTACTTC,CASSVVQETQYF
TRBJ1-5,-,-,TRBV7-9,TGTGCCAGCAGCCGGTTAGAGAGGGCCCCTCAGCCCCAGCATTTT,CASSRLERAPQPQHF
TRBJ1-1,TRBD1,-,TRBV25-1,TGTGCCAGCAGGAGACAGGGTTTGAACACTGAAGCTTTCTTT,CASRRQGLNTEAFF
TRBJ1-6,TRBD1,-,TRBV15,TGTGCCACCAGCAGGGGGGACAGGGGATCCTATAATTCACCCCTCCACTTT,CATSRGDRGSYNSPLHF
TRBJ1-6,TRBD1,-,TRBV4-1,TGCGCCAGCAGCCAAGGGGGGGCCAGGGGGCTTAATTCACCCCTCCACTTT,CASSQGGARGLNSPLHF
TRBJ1-2,TRBD1,-,TRBV18,TGTGCCAGCTCACCCGGGTCAGGGGGCCATGGCTACACCTTC,CASSPGSGGHGYTF
TRBJ1-2,-,few,TRBV15,TGTGCCACCAGCAGGGCTAGGGATGGCTACACCTTC,CATSRARDGYTF
TRBJ1-1,-,-,TRBV29-1,TGCAGCGTTGATGGGCGGCTGAACACTGAAGCTTTCTTT,CSVDGRLNTEAFF
TRBJ1-2,TRBD1,-,TRBV6-5,TGTGCCAGCAGGGACACAGGGGCCCGTGGCTACACCTTC,CASRDTGARGYTF
TRBJ1-6,-,-,TRBV7-9,TGTGCCAGCAGCTTTGACCCAGAGTCACCCCTCCACTTT,CASSFDPESPLHF
TRBJ2-1,TRBD1,-,TRBV5-1,TGCGCCAGCAGCCGACAGGGCGATGAGCAGTTCTTC,CASSRQGDEQFF
TRBJ2-7,TRBD1,-,TRBV5-1,TGCGCCAGCAGCTTGGGACAGGGTCGGGTGTCCGAGCAGTACTTC,CASSLGQGRVSEQYF
TRBJ1-5,-,few,TRBV6-5,TGTGCCAGCAGTTCGGCTTCCTGGGGTCAGCCCCAGCATTTT,CASSSASWGQPQHF
TRBJ1-2,-,few,TRBV30,TGTGCCTGGATCAGGGGTAACTATGGCTACACCTTC,CAWIRGNYGYTF
TRBJ1-1,-,once,TRBV6-5,TGTGCCAGCAGCAGGGGTATGAACACTGAAGCTTTCTTT,CASSRGMNTEAFF
TRBJ2-7,-,-,TRBV4-2,TGTGCCAGCAGCCAAGAAGGTTTGCCGCGGGACAGCACCTCCGCGAGGTTCGAGCAGTACTTC,CASSQEGLPRDSTSARFEQYF
TRBJ2-5,-,few,TRBV6-5,TGTGCCAGCAGTCAAGGGGCGCGGGAGACCCAGTACTTC,CASSQGARETQYF
TRBJ1-1,-,-,TRBV29-1,TGCAGCGTTGTGGGACATATGAGCACTGAAGCTTTCTTT,CSVVGHMSTEAFF
TRBJ2-4,-,-,TRBV7-2,TGTGCCAGCAGCTTATATTCGGGCTTAGAAAACATTCAGTACTTC,CASSLYSGLENIQYF
TRBJ2-2,-,-,TRBV11-1,TGTGCCAGCAGCTTAATTGCTACGGGCGGGGAGCTGTTTTTT,CASSLIATGGELFF
TRBJ1-1,TRBD1,few,TRBV29-1,TGCAGCGTTGAACGACAGGGACAGAACACTGAAGCTTTCTTT,CSVERQGQNTEAFF
TRBJ2-1,-,-,TRBV29-1,TGCAGCGCACGGCGGCTTGAGCAGTTCTTC,CSARRLEQFF
TRBJ2-7,-,-,TRBV4-1,TGCGCCAGCAGCCAAGATCTCCGCTTGGGCGGGTACGAGCAGTACTTC,CASSQDLRLGGYEQYF
TRBJ2-5,-,few,TRBV4-1,TGTGCCAGCAGCCAAGATCAGGGCGGAACACAAGAGACCCAGTACTTC,CASSQDQGGTQETQYF
TRBJ2-7,TRBD2,-,TRBV6-5,TGTGCCAGCAGTTACTATAGCGGGGCGGACTACGAGCAGTACTTC,CASSYYSGADYEQYF
TRBJ2-3,-,-,TRBV7-9,TGTGCCAGCAGCTTAGGTAACAGACACCCCACAGATACGCAGTATTTT,CASSLGNRHPTDTQYF
TRBJ2-7,TRBD2,-,TRBV5-1,TGCGCCAGCAGCTCGACTAGCGGGGGGCCGGGAGAGCAGTACTTC,CASSSTSGGPGEQYF
TRBJ2-2,-,-,TRBV29-1,TGCAGCGGAGACTCAGGGAACACCGGGGAGCTGTTTTTT,CSGDSGNTGELFF
TRBJ2-5,TRBD2,-,TRBV6-5,TGTGCCAGCAGTTACGCGGGACTAGTCGAAGAGACCCAGTACTTC,CASSYAGLVEETQYF
TRBJ2-2,TRBD2,-,TRBV4-1,TGCGCCAGCAGCCAAATAGCGGGGGGGCTGGTCACCGGGGAGCTGTTTTTT,CASSQIAGGLVTGELFF
TRBJ2-5,TRBD1,once,TRBV18,TGTGCCAGCTCACCACCCCTCTTCGATCGGGACAGGGGTGGAGAGACCCAGTACTTC,CASSPPLFDRDRGGETQYF
TRBJ1-2,-,once,TRBV7-9,TGTGCCAGCAGCTCCTGGACGGTCGACAACTATGGCTACACCTTC,CASSSWTVDNYGYTF
TRBJ1-2,-,few,TRBV6-5,TGTGCCAGCAGTTACTCCTCGGCTAACTATGGCTACACCTTC,CASSYSSANYGYTF
TRBJ1-1,-,-,TRBV5-6,TGTGCCAGCAGGATGGGATCTGGCACTGAAGCTTTCTTT,CASRMGSGTEAFF
TRBJ2-3,-,-,TRBV5-1,TGCGCCAGCAGCCTCGACCAAATCACAGATACGCAGTATTTT,CASSLDQITDTQYF
TRBJ1-6,-,few,TRBV2,TGTGCCAGCAGTGAAAACCTTGGTTCACCCCTCCACTTT,CASSENLGSPLHF
TRBJ1-6,-,few,TRBV4-1,TGTGCCAGCAGCCCAGGGGTTCAAGAGCATAATTCACCCCTCCACTTT,CASSPGVQEHNSPLHF
TRBJ1-2,-,-,TRBV6-5,TGTGCCAGCAGGACGGGAAACTATGGCTACACCTTC,CASRTGNYGYTF
TRBJ2-6,-,-,TRBV6-5,TGTGCCAGCAGTTACTTCAGGGTCTCTGGGGCCAACGTCCTGACTTTC,CASSYFRVSGANVLTF
TRBJ2-1,-,-,TRBV7-3,TGTGCCAGCAGCTTAACAGCCAAATACAATGAGCAGTTCTTC,CASSLTAKYNEQFF
TRBJ2-7,-,-,TRBV29-1,TGCAGCGTTGTGGGGGACCCGTTCAAGCAGTACTTC,CSVVGDPFKQYF
TRBJ1-5,-,-,TRBV4-2,TGTGCCAGCAGCCAAGAGGTGGGCAGTTCTCAGCCCCAGCATTTT,CASSQEVGSSQPQHF
TRBJ2-2,-,-,TRBV5-1,TGCGCCAGCAGCTTGTGGCAGGCGAACACCGGGGAGCTGTTTTTT,CASSLWQANTGELFF
TRBJ1-2,TRBD1,-,TRBV4-1,TGCGCCAGCAGCCCATCACAGGGGCGGGGGCCCTATGGCTACACCTTC,CASSPSQGRGPYGYTF
TRBJ2-7,TRBD1,once,TRBV5-1,TGCGCCAGCAGCTTAATCACCGCCGGGACAGCCTCCTACGAGCAGTACTTC,CASSLITAGTASYEQYF
TRBJ1-1,-,-,TRBV29-1,TGCAGCGTTGCACCCAAAAGCGGCACTGAAGCTTTCTTT,CSVAPKSGTEAFF
TRBJ2-7,TRBD1,-,TRBV23-1,TGCGCCAGCAGTCAACGGGACAGGGTCTACGAGCAGTACTTC,CASSQRDRVYEQYF
TRBJ2-1,TRBD2,few,TRBV7-8,TGTGCCAGCAGCCTACCTGGGGCGGGGGGGCCGCAGTTCTTC,CASSLPGAGGPQFF
TRBJ1-5,TRBD1,-,TRBV4-2,TGTGCCAGCAGCCAAGAGGACAGGAACAATCAGCCCCAGCATTTT,CASSQEDRNNQPQHF